The 28 T cell receptor beta chains below all came from one sample that was sequenced in a study of Tregs in tolerant kidney transplant recipients. TCRdb's copy holds only in-frame clones and misses some; the assay was immunoSEQ multiplex PCR. The table includes approximately 67,000 clones, more than 90% detected once. The sequenced sample was CD8+ T cells from blood, obtained before the transplant. These TCRs come from a human donor who received a combined kidney and bone marrow transplant.

The J gene is TRBJ1-2, the V gene TRBV5-4, with a weak D call TRBD1 (6 bases). Looked up from germline, CDR1 is SGHNT and CDR2 is YYREEE (reference sequence). The V end was cut by 0 bases, the J end by 8 bases, with 17 bases between. This CDR3 spans 15 amino acids. The CDR3 loop reads CASSLGLDSRDGYTF. Written as DNA, the CDR3 is TGTGCCAGCAGCTTGGGTCTGGACAGTCGGGACGGCTACACCTTC.

The chain is built from TRBV2 and TRBJ2-7; 7 bases match TRBD1. This CDR3 is 12 amino acids long. The V gene end was trimmed by 10 bases and the J gene end by 4 bases; junction bases not matched to a gene: 7. Germline-derived CDR1 and CDR2 are SNHLY and FYNNEI. CDR3 in DNA: TGTGCCACTGTGGGGGACAGTTACGAGCAGTACTTC. It is translated as CATVGDSYEQYF.

The chain is built from TRBV4-1 and TRBJ2-2; TRBD2 agrees at 7 bases. V was pared by 4 bases and J by 4 bases, with 6 bases of the junction left unmatched. Germline V gene lookup returns CDR1 MGHRA and CDR2 YSYEKL. This CDR3 has 15 amino acids. CDR3 loop: CASSLSGEGTGELFF. The CDR3 DNA is TGCGCCAGCAGCCTCAGCGGGGAAGGCACCGGGGAGCTGTTTTTT.

The chain carries TRBV10-3 and TRBJ2-1, with a weak D call TRBD1 (6 bases). Germline V gene lookup returns CDR1 ENHRY and CDR2 SYGVKD. This CDR3 contains 13 residues. V lost 6 bases to trimming and J lost 8 bases, with 14 bases between them. As DNA, the CDR3 is TGTGCCATCAGCGACAGGTCCGAGGATGAGCAGTTCTTC. Its translation: CAISDRSEDEQFF.

The chain links TRBV9 to TRBJ2-3, with 9 bases that match TRBD2. V shed 3 bases, J shed 2 bases, and the junction held 10 bases outside the gene matches. Germline V CDR1 and CDR2: SGDLS, YYNGEE. There are 17 residues in the CDR3. The CDR3 DNA sequence: TGTGCCAGCAGCGAACTAGCGGGCCTAAGCCTCACAGATACGCAGTATTTT. This codes for CASSELAGLSLTDTQYF.

The chain joins TRBV19 to TRBJ1-1; D remains unclear. Trimming shortened V by 0 bases and J by 3 bases, and 20 bases separated the two germline ends. The CDR3 runs to 18 residues. Germline V gene data show CDR1 as LNHDA and CDR2 as SQIVND (reference sequence). This CDR3 reads CASSIEAHLEDSYTEAFF. In DNA, the CDR3 is TGTGCCAGTAGTATAGAGGCCCATCTCGAAGACTCTTACACTGAAGCTTTCTTT.

V usage is TRBV7-9 and J usage is TRBJ2-4, with 7 nucleotides matching TRBD1. V lost 5 bases and J lost 6; bases outside the gene matches: 10. The CDR3 covers 15 residues. Germline V CDR1 and CDR2: SEHNR, FQNEAQ (reference sequence). The CDR3 here is CASSEGSRGINIQYF. In DNA, the CDR3 is TGTGCCAGCAGCGAAGGGAGCAGGGGGATAAACATTCAGTACTTC.

The rearrangement joins TRBV5-6 to TRBJ2-5; TRBD1 matches 7 bases. The J call is in doubt because the DNA end fits TRBJ2-7 better. CDR3 size: 15 residues. The germline V gene has CDR1 SGHDT and CDR2 YYEEEE. CDR3 in amino acids: CASSGETGLSYEQYF. CDR3 in DNA: TGTGCCAGCAGCGGGGAGACAGGGTTATCCTACGAGCAGTACTTC.

The rearrangement joins TRBV4-1 to TRBJ2-7; 8 bases match TRBD1. The CDR3 has 16 amino acids. CDR1 and CDR2 (germline): MGHRA, YSYEKL. V was clipped by 0 bases and J by 3 bases; unmatched bases: 7. The CDR3, as DNA: TGCGCCAGCAGCCAAGATCACGCAGGGGGCGGCTACGAGCAGTACTTC. This codes for CASSQDHAGGGYEQYF.

CDR3 DNA sequence: TGTGCCAGCAGCTCCAAGACAGGGATTAACACTGAAGCTTTCTTT. Translated: CASSSKTGINTEAFF. The J gene is TRBJ1-1, the V gene TRBV7-9; 7 bases fit TRBD1. Germline values: CDR1 SEHNR, CDR2 FQNEAQ (reference sequence). The CDR3 contains 15 residues. The junction had 7 bases not matched to a gene; V was cut back by 4 bases and J by 2 bases.

This clone was recorded a few times. This chain links TRBV5-6 with TRBJ1-4; TRBD1 is a possible D gene (6 bases). V was cut by 0 bases and J by 7 bases, with 16 bases left in between. This CDR3 spans 16 amino acids. The germline V gene encodes CDR1 SGHDT and CDR2 YYEEEE. This CDR3 is CASSLAAGVRGEKLFF. The DNA for the CDR3 is TGTGCCAGCAGCTTGGCGGCAGGGGTTCGTGGTGAAAAACTGTTTTTT.

J is TRBJ2-3 and V is TRBV4-3, with TRBD2 matching 7 bases. The CDR3 contains 14 residues. V lost 4 bases, J lost 1 base, and 2 bases stayed unmatched. Looked up from germline, CDR1 is LGHNA and CDR2 is YSLEER. CDR3 in DNA: TGCGCCAGCAGCCTCGGACTAGGCACAGATACGCAGTATTTT. This codes for CASSLGLGTDTQYF.

J is TRBJ2-1 and V is TRBV6-1; a weak D match, TRBD1 (5 bases). There are 13 residues in the CDR3. Germline CDR1 reads MNHNS; CDR2 reads SASEGT. V was shortened by 6 bases and J by 0 bases, with 6 bases between the two germline ends. CDR3 loop: CASRQDSYNEQFF. The CDR3 DNA sequence: TGTGCCAGCAGACAGGACTCCTACAATGAGCAGTTCTTC.

The chain links TRBV4-1 to TRBJ2-5; D ambiguous. The length of the CDR3 is 13 residues. V shed 5 bases and J shed 2 bases, with 9 bases lying between them. Germline CDR1 reads MGHRA; CDR2 reads YSYEKL. The CDR3 DNA follows: TGCGCCAGCAGCGGCAGAATACAAGAGACCCAGTACTTC. Its translation: CASSGRIQETQYF.

This rearrangement joins TRBV5-1 to TRBJ1-4; tentative D call: TRBD1 (5 bases). This CDR3 contains 14 residues. Trimming shortened V by 4 bases and J by 0 bases, and 7 bases separated the two germline ends. Looked up from germline, CDR1 is SGHRS and CDR2 is YFSETQ. DNA of the CDR3: TGCGCCAGCAGCCCGGGGGCAACTAATGAAAAACTGTTTTTT. Translating gives CASSPGATNEKLFF. The whole variable domain, remainder taken from reference TRBV5-1 and TRBJ1-4, is KAGVTQTPRYLIKTRGQQVTLSCSPISGHRSVSWYQQTPGQGLQFLFEYFSETQRNKGNFPGRFSGRQFSNSRSEMNVSTLELGDSALYLCASSPGATNEKLFFGSGTQLSVL.

V and J are TRBV29-1 and TRBJ1-2, with TRBD1 matching over 7 bases. CDR3 size: 13 residues. With V trimmed by 7 bases and J by 8 bases, 13 bases remained unmatched. Per the germline V gene, CDR1 is SQVTM and CDR2 is ANQGSEA. CDR3 nucleotide sequence: TGCAGCGCCGGACAGGTCCTAGGGGTCGGCTACACCTTC. This translates into CSAGQVLGVGYTF.

In DNA form, the CDR3 reads TGTGCCAGCAGTTTAACATCTACAGATACGCAGTATTTT. This codes for CASSLTSTDTQYF. V gene TRBV28 combines with J gene TRBJ2-3; D gene ambiguous. CDR1 and CDR2 (germline): MDHEN, SYDVKM. The CDR3 extends over 13 amino acids. Deletions cut 2 bases from V and 3 bases from J, with 6 bases between.

V and J are TRBV7-2 and TRBJ2-1, with 7 bases that match TRBD2. J gave up 3 bases and V 3 bases, and 14 bases lay outside the gene matches. Germline-derived CDR1 and CDR2 are SGHTA and FQGNSA. The CDR3 has 18 residues. The CDR3 DNA reads as TGTGCCAGCAGCTTGGGGCTAGCGGTCCACAGGTTCTACAATGAGCAGTTCTTC. This translates into CASSLGLAVHRFYNEQFF.

This chain joins TRBV6-5 and TRBJ1-1, with a possible D match to TRBD1 (6 bases). This CDR3 is 16 amino acids long. In germline, CDR1 is MNHEY, CDR2 SVGAGI. V was clipped by 0 bases and J by 1 base, with 12 bases between them. CDR3 sequence: CASSYSKRTENTEAFF. The CDR3 DNA follows: TGTGCCAGCAGTTACTCTAAGCGGACAGAGAACACTGAAGCTTTCTTT.

The chain uses TRBV4-1 and TRBJ1-4; D call uncertain. The V end was cut by 0 bases, the J end by 6 bases, with 20 bases between. From germline, CDR1 is MGHRA and CDR2 YSYEKL. This CDR3 spans 18 amino acids. The CDR3 nucleotides read TGCGCCAGCAGCCAAGAGGGCGGCCTTGCGGGAAGTTATGAAAAACTGTTTTTT. Translation gives CASSQEGGLAGSYEKLFF.

The V call is TRBV7-3, the J call TRBJ2-3; 8 nucleotides line up with TRBD2. CDR1 and CDR2 from the germline V gene are SGHTA and FQGTGA. This CDR3 comprises 14 residues. V was pared by 3 bases and J by 3 bases, with 2 bases of the junction left unmatched. Written as DNA, the CDR3 is TGTGCCAGCAGCTTGGCGGGGGGAACAGATACGCAGTATTTT. Translation gives CASSLAGGTDTQYF.

V is TRBV6-4 and J is TRBJ2-3; no clear D gene. CDR3 length: 13 amino acids. The germline gives CDR1 MRHNA, CDR2 SNTAGT. Between the trimmed V and J ends, which lost 6 bases and 0 bases, there was a span of 7 bases. CDR3: CASSLTSTDTQYF. DNA of the CDR3: TGTGCCAGCAGCCTGACTAGCACAGATACGCAGTATTTT.

The V call is TRBV6-5, the J call TRBJ2-1, with TRBD2 matching 7 bases. V shed 5 bases and J 2 bases; nucleotides not matched to a gene: 6. Germline-derived CDR1 and CDR2 are MNHEY and SVGAGI. The length of the CDR3 is 15 residues. As DNA, the CDR3 is TGTGCCAGCAGTAACGGACTAGTAGCCTACAATGAGCAGTTCTTC. This codes for CASSNGLVAYNEQFF.

This chain connects TRBV4-3 to TRBJ2-1; 10 bases line up with TRBD2. Trimming at V came to 3 bases and at J to 7 bases, leaving 9 bases not matched to a gene. The CDR3 is made up of 16 amino acids. CDR1 is LGHNA, CDR2 YSLEER, per germline. CDR3 in amino acids: CASSHFTSGIKNEQFF. In nucleotides, the CDR3 is TGCGCCAGCAGCCACTTTACTAGCGGGATTAAGAATGAGCAGTTCTTC.

This clone has only one observation. The chain carries TRBV6-5 and TRBJ2-1, with a possible D match to TRBD2 (5 bases). Trimming stripped 8 bases from V and 4 bases from J, with 12 bases between. Germline V gives CDR1 MNHEY, CDR2 SVGAGI. The CDR3 spans 13 residues. DNA of the CDR3: TGTGCCAGCGCGGAGGAACCATACAATGAGCAGTTCTTC. This codes for CASAEEPYNEQFF.

Of note for this clone: The identical CDR3 is also encoded by other nucleotide sequences in the sample. The gene calls are TRBV27 and TRBJ1-6, with D possibly TRBD1 on 5 matching bases. Germline CDR1 MNHEY, CDR2 SMNVEV (reference sequence). The CDR3 has 16 amino acids. V gave up 0 bases and J gave up 3 bases, with 9 bases separating them. CDR3 DNA: TGTGCCAGCAGTTTATCAGGGGTCCTCTATAATTCACCCCTCCACTTT. Its protein product is CASSLSGVLYNSPLHF.

This clone has a handful of counts. The limits of the CDR3 on the DNA are not certain, so only TCRdb's listed CDR3 is given. The chain is built from TRBV28 and TRBJ2-7; TRBD1 is the table's D call, not checked against the DNA. Germline-derived CDR1 and CDR2 are MDHEN and SYDVKM. Inclusive of both ends, the CDR3 amounts to 14 amino acids. The CDR3: CASSFGPGSYEQYF.

The V and J genes are TRBV29-1 and TRBJ1-2, with TRBD1 as a possible D gene (6 bases). Germline CDR1 and CDR2: SQVTM and ANQGSEA. The germline V and J ends were trimmed by 6 bases and 5 bases, with 10 bases remaining between them. The CDR3 totals 11 residues. This CDR3 is CSVDRTYGYTF. DNA of the CDR3: TGCAGCGTCGACAGGACTTATGGCTACACCTTC.